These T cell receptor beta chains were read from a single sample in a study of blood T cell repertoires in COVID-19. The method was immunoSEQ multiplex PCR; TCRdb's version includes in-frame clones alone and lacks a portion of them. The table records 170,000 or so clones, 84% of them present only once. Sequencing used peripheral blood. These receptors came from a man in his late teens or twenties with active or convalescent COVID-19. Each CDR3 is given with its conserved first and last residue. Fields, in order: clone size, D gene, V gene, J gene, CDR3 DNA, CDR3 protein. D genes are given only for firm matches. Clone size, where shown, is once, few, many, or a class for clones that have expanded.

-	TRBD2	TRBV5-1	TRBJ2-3	TGCGCCAGCAGCTTGGGAGTCACTAGCGTAAGCACAGATACGCAGTATTTT	CASSLGVTSVSTDTQYF
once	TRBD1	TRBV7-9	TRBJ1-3	TGTGCCAGCAGCTTAATGGGACAGGGCGGAAACACCATATATTTT	CASSLMGQGGNTIYF
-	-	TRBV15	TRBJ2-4	TGTGCCACCAGCAGAGTTGCGGGGTCGCCTCGGGACATTCAGTACTTC	CATSRVAGSPRDIQYF
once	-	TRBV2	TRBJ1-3	TGTGCCAGCAGTGCAAGGGGGTACTCTGGAAACACCATATATTTT	CASSARGYSGNTIYF
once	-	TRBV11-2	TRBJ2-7	TGTGCCAGCAGCTTAGATCGGGGCGAGCAGTACTTC	CASSLDRGEQYF
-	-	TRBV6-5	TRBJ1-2	TGTGCCAGCAGTTATCAGGGCTATGGCTACACCTTC	CASSYQGYGYTF
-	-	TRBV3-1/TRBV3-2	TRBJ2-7	TGTGCCAGCAGCCAAGATCGGGCGACTAGCTCCTACGAGCAGTACTTC	CASSQDRATSSYEQYF
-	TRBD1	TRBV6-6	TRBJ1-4	TGTGCCAGCAGTTACCTAGACAGGGGGCGTGAAAAACTGTTTTTT	CASSYLDRGREKLFF
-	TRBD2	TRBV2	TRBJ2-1	TGTGCCAGCAGTGAGCGGCTAGCGGTCTACAATGAGCAGTTCTTC	CASSERLAVYNEQFF
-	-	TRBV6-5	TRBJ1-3	TGTGCCAGCAAAGCAGGACACTCTGGAAACACCATATATTTT	CASKAGHSGNTIYF
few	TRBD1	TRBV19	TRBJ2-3	TGTGCCAGTAGTATGCGGGACAGGGTAACAGATACGCAGTATTTT	CASSMRDRVTDTQYF
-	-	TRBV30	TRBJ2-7	TGTGCCTGGAGTCCCTACGGAGACGGCTACGAGCAGTACTTC	CAWSPYGDGYEQYF
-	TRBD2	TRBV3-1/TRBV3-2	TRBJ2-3	TGTGCCAGCAGCCCAAGCGGGACCAGCACAGATACGCAGTATTTT	CASSPSGTSTDTQYF
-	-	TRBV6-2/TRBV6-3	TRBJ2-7	TGTGCCAGCAGCCCCACCGATTCTAGCGAGCAGTACTTC	CASSPTDSSEQYF
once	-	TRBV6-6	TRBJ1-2	TGTGCCAGCAGTTACACGCCTAGATATGGCTACACCTTC	CASSYTPRYGYTF
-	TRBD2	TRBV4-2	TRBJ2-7	TGTGCCAGCAGCCAAGATTTTCGGACTAGCGGGAGCGTCGGGTACGAGCAGTACTTC	CASSQDFRTSGSVGYEQYF
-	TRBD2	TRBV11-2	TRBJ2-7	TGTGCCAGCAGCCGGAGGACTAGCGGGGAGGGCTACGAGCAGTACTTC	CASSRRTSGEGYEQYF
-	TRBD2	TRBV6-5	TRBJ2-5	TGTGCCAGCAGTTTTCGACTAGCACGTATGGAGACCCAGTACTTC	CASSFRLARMETQYF
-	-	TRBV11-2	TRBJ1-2	TGTGCCAGCAGCCAACTATGGGAGGGGACCTATGGCTACACCTTC	CASSQLWEGTYGYTF
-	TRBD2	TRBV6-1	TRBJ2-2	TGTGCCAGCAGTGAATGGGGACTAGCGGAAAACACCGGGGAGCTGTTTTTT	CASSEWGLAENTGELFF
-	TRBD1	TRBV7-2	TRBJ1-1	TGTGCCAGCAGCTTCCACGGGACAGGGAGGGCGAGCACTGAAGCTTTCTTT	CASSFHGTGRASTEAFF
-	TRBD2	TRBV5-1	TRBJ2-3	TGCGCCAGCAGCATTCTAGCGGGGGGCTTTACAGATACGCAGTATTTT	CASSILAGGFTDTQYF
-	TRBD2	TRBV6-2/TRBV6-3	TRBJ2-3	TGTGCCAGCAGTAGGGGAGGAGCGGGGTACACAGATACGCAGTATTTT	CASSRGGAGYTDTQYF
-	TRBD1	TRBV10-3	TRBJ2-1	TGTGCCATCAGTGAACAGGGGATAGGGAATGAGCAGTTCTTC	CAISEQGIGNEQFF
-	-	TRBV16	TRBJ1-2	TGTGCCAGCAGCCAATCCAGGTGGTGGCCGACAGCTAACTATGGCTACACCTTC	CASSQSRWWPTANYGYTF
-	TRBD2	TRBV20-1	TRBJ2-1	TGCAGTGCTAGTCGGCGGGAGGGCCATGGGTGGAATGAGCAGTTCTTC	CSASRREGHGWNEQFF
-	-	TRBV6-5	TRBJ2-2	TGTGCCAGCAGACTAGCCATTTGGGACACCGGGGAGCTGTTTTTT	CASRLAIWDTGELFF
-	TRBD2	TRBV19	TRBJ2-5	TGTGCCAGTAGTAGCGGGGGGGCAGAGACCCAGTACTTC	CASSSGGAETQYF